These T cell receptor beta chains were read from a single sample in a study of cytomegalovirus exposure and HLA in healthy donors. Sequencing used immunoSEQ multiplex PCR; TCRdb keeps in-frame clones, though not all of them. The sample includes some 120,000 clones, roughly 83% seen only once; the top ten take 3.5% to 4.5%. What was sequenced was PBMCs. The receptors derive from a man younger than 45 in good health and CMV-seropositive. Both conserved end residues are part of each CDR3. A D gene is named only where the DNA matches it firmly. Size is omitted from some rows. Given values are once, few, many or a class for expanded clones.

NA	NA	TRBV6-1	TRBJ1-5	TGTGCCAGCAGTGAAGCGGTAGTGGTTGGCAATCAGCCCCAGCATTTT	CASSEAVVVGNQPQHF
NA	NA	TRBV7-3	TRBJ1-1	TGTGCCAGCAGCCGGACAGTAAACACTGAAGCTTTCTTT	CASSRTVNTEAFF
NA	NA	TRBV19	TRBJ2-2	TGTGCCAGTAGTGTCCTATTTGTGGCGGGCTCGAACACCGGGGAGCTGTTTTTT	CASSVLFVAGSNTGELFF
TRBD1	NA	TRBV5-1	TRBJ1-1	TGCGCCAGCAGCGCGGACAGGGGGTACGTCAGCACTGAAGCTTTCTTT	CASSADRGYVSTEAFF
TRBD1	NA	TRBV4-2	TRBJ2-2	TGTGCCAGCAGCCAAGATTTTGCAGGGGGCCCCCCCGGGGAGCTGTTTTTT	CASSQDFAGGPPGELFF
NA	few	TRBV6-6	TRBJ2-3	TGTGCCAGCAGTTCCCCAAGACAGCGACGAAAAGATACGCAGTATTTT	CASSSPRQRRKDTQYF
NA	NA	TRBV30	TRBJ2-7	TGTGCCTGGACAGGGTACTCCTACGAGCAGTACTTC	CAWTGYSYEQYF
TRBD1	NA	TRBV13	TRBJ2-3	TGTGCCAGCAGCTCCCGGGACAGGGGGAACACAGATACGCAGTATTTT	CASSSRDRGNTDTQYF
TRBD2	NA	TRBV30	TRBJ2-5	TGTGCCTGGAGCCGACCAGGGCGGGAGCGGGAGACCCAGTACTTC	CAWSRPGRERETQYF
NA	few	TRBV9	TRBJ1-2	TGTGCCAGCAGCTCTCTCCAGCGGGATATATGCTACACCTTC	CASSSLQRDICYTF
TRBD1	NA	TRBV11-3	TRBJ2-7	TGTGCCAGCAGTCGGGACAGTCACTACGAGCAGTACTTC	CASSRDSHYEQYF
TRBD2	NA	TRBV7-3	TRBJ2-7	TGTGCCAGCAGCACCCCCCTGGCTAGCGGGACCAAGGGGTCCGAGCAGTACTTC	CASSTPLASGTKGSEQYF
TRBD1	NA	TRBV4-2	TRBJ1-5	TGTGCCAGCAGCCAAGTGGCAGGGGGCTTTAGCAATCAGCCCCAGCATTTT	CASSQVAGGFSNQPQHF
NA	NA	TRBV2	TRBJ2-7	TGTGCCAGCAGGCGACCAGGGGTTAGTGCCGATAACAACTACGAGCAGTACTTC	CASRRPGVSADNNYEQYF
TRBD1	NA	TRBV29-1	TRBJ2-7	TGCAGCGTAAGAGGACAGGCAGATTCCTACGAGCAGTACTTC	CSVRGQADSYEQYF
TRBD1	NA	TRBV5-1	TRBJ1-1	TGCGCCAGCAGCCAACGACAGGGGGCTCCTGAAGCTTTCTTT	CASSQRQGAPEAFF
NA	NA	TRBV30	TRBJ2-7	TGTGCCTGGGGCAGACAGCAATACTCCTACGAGCAGTACTTC	CAWGRQQYSYEQYF
TRBD2	NA	TRBV10-3	TRBJ2-1	TGTGCCATCAGTCGAGTTTGGACTAGCGGAGGCGATGAGCAGTTCTTC	CAISRVWTSGGDEQFF
NA	NA	TRBV28	TRBJ2-7	TGTGCCAGCAGTTTAACGCAGGCAATCTCCTACGAGCAGTACTTC	CASSLTQAISYEQYF
NA	NA	TRBV6-6	TRBJ2-7	TGTGCCAGCAGACCCGACCCCCCTTCAGGCTACGAGCAGTACTTC	CASRPDPPSGYEQYF
TRBD2	NA	TRBV5-1	TRBJ2-7	TGCGCCAGCAGCCCCTCCTTTAGCGGGTACTCCTACGAGCAGTACTTC	CASSPSFSGYSYEQYF
TRBD2	NA	TRBV30	TRBJ2-1	TGTGCCTGGGGGGAGGGCCTAGGAAATGAGCAGTTCTTC	CAWGEGLGNEQFF
NA	NA	TRBV5-4	TRBJ1-3	TGTGCCAGCAGCTTGGGCGGGGCTGGAAACACCATATATTTT	CASSLGGAGNTIYF
TRBD2	few	TRBV11-2	TRBJ2-7	TGTGCCAGCAGCCCTATATCGCGGGGAGGGGTCTACGAGCAGTACTTC	CASSPISRGGVYEQYF
NA	NA	TRBV10-3	TRBJ1-1	TGTGCCATCAGTGCACAACCGAACACTGAAGCTTTCTTT	CAISAQPNTEAFF
NA	NA	TRBV29-1	TRBJ1-3	TGCAGCGTTTTGAGGACAGAAGCGGGAAACACCATATATTTT	CSVLRTEAGNTIYF
NA	NA	TRBV6-6	TRBJ2-7	TGTGCCAGCAGTTACTCGGGACTCTACGAGCAGTACTTC	CASSYSGLYEQYF